Presented here are 27 T cell receptor beta chains from one specimen sequenced in a study of shared clonotypes between healthy human individuals. This table comes from immunoSEQ multiplex PCR, and its TCRdb copy is limited to in-frame clones, with some not included. The table lists more than 550,000 clones, roughly 91% of them singletons, with 34% in the top ten. Source material: memory CD8+ T cells from PBMCs. The subset denotes: CD45RO+ cells pooled with CCR7-negative TemRA cells. The source is a man younger than 35 in good health. Some clones in this sample may be carry-over from other donors' samples.

The rearrangement links TRBV19 to TRBJ1-5; possible D gene TRBD1, 6 bases. V lost 11 bases, J lost 3 bases, and 20 bases lay in between. Germline assignment: CDR1 LNHDA and CDR2 SQIVND (reference sequence). The CDR3 is made up of 15 amino acids. The CDR3 here is CAGGDTQGPNQPQHF. CDR3 coding DNA: TGTGCCGGAGGAGACACACAGGGACCCAATCAGCCCCAGCATTTT. The full variable domain, its missing parts supplied by reference TRBV19 and TRBJ1-5, is DGGITQSPKYLFRKEGQNVTLSCEQNLNHDAMYWYRQDPGQGLRLIYYSQIVNDFQKGDIAEGYSVSREKKESFPLTVTSAQKNPTAFYLCAGGDTQGPNQPQHFGDGTRLSIL.

This clone occurred once. This chain uses TRBV7-9 with TRBJ2-3; TRBD1 matches at 10 bases. CDR1 and CDR2 from the germline V gene are SEHNR and FQNEAQ (reference sequence). The CDR3 spans 15 residues. The V gene end was trimmed by 5 bases and the J gene end by 3 bases; junction bases not matched to a gene: 5. CDR3 sequence: CASSIRDRGTDTQYF. The CDR3 DNA reads TGTGCCAGCAGCATACGGGACAGGGGAACAGATACGCAGTATTTT.

The chain is built from TRBV11-3 and TRBJ2-1, with a possible D match to TRBD2 (6 bases). V gave up 2 bases and J gave up 2 bases, with 19 bases separating them. The CDR3 covers 18 residues. CDR1 SGHNT and CDR2 YENEEA come from the germline V gene. This CDR3 reads CASSLRDSPGGAYNEQFF. The CDR3 DNA sequence: TGTGCCAGCAGCTTAAGGGACTCTCCCGGTGGGGCCTACAATGAGCAGTTCTTC.

The chain recombines TRBV27 with TRBJ1-1, with TRBD1 identical over 9 bases. CDR3 size: 16 residues. Germline CDR1 and CDR2: MNHEY and SMNVEV (reference sequence). Trimming removed 0 bases from V and 4 bases from J; junction bases left unmatched: 6. The CDR3 coding sequence is TGTGCCAGCAGTTTATCGCGGGGACAGGGAGGCACTGAAGCTTTCTTT. It specifies CASSLSRGQGGTEAFF.

V usage is TRBV15 and J usage is TRBJ1-1; the D gene is possibly TRBD1 (6 bases). CDR3 size: 15 residues. Germline CDR1 LNHNV, CDR2 YYDKDF (reference sequence). Trimming took off 3 bases at V and 0 bases at J, with 11 bases between the two ends. DNA of the CDR3: TGTGCCACCAGCAGGGACAGCCGAATGAACACTGAAGCTTTCTTT. Protein: CATSRDSRMNTEAFF.

The sample holds one count of this clone. Other DNA sequences in the sample encode the same CDR3. V is TRBV7-9 and J is TRBJ2-7; D might be TRBD2 (7 bases). The CDR3 extends over 13 amino acids. Trimming stripped 7 bases from V and 1 base from J, with 11 bases between. Germline lookup yields CDR1 SEHNR and CDR2 FQNEAQ (reference sequence). The DNA for the CDR3 is TGTGCCAGCACCGGGGGGCGATCCTACGAGCAGTACTTC. Its protein is CASTGGRSYEQYF.

Regarding this clone: This CDR3 is also generated by other DNA sequences in the sample. The rearrangement joins TRBV9 to TRBJ2-7; tentatively, D is TRBD1 (6 bases). The germline V gene encodes CDR1 SGDLS and CDR2 YYNGEE. Trimming left V 4 bases short and J 2 bases short, with 13 bases between. The CDR3 spans 14 residues. The chain's CDR3 is CASSPSGVTYEQYF. CDR3 sequence (DNA): TGTGCCAGCAGCCCCTCAGGGGTTACCTACGAGCAGTACTTC.

This sequence joins TRBV7-8 and TRBJ1-5; 8 positions match TRBD1. The ends lost 5 bases at V and 1 base at J; junction bases unmatched: 4. Germline V lookup: CDR1 SGHVS, CDR2 FQNEAQ. This CDR3 is built from 15 residues. CDR3 coding DNA: TGTGCCAGCAGCCCAAGACAGGGGAGCAATCAGCCCCAGCATTTT. The encoded protein is CASSPRQGSNQPQHF.

The chain uses TRBV9 and TRBJ2-1, with 16 bases aligning to TRBD2. Trimming removed 2 bases from V and 1 base from J; junction bases left unmatched: 12. CDR3 size: 21 residues. Germline CDR1 reads SGDLS; CDR2 reads YYNGEE. The CDR3 loop reads CASSVPKPPGLAGGSYNEQFF. DNA of the CDR3: TGTGCCAGCAGCGTCCCAAAACCCCCGGGACTAGCGGGAGGGTCCTACAATGAGCAGTTCTTC.

V and J are TRBV5-6 and TRBJ1-3, with D uncertain. CDR3 length equals 17 residues. Germline assignment: CDR1 SGHDT and CDR2 YYEEEE. V was shortened by 0 bases and J by 4 bases, with 17 bases between the two germline ends. CDR3 in DNA: TGTGCCAGCAGCTTGGGGGCCGGCCGTGGGTACGGAAACACCATATATTTT. Amino acids: CASSLGAGRGYGNTIYF.

This rearrangement joins TRBV2 to TRBJ1-2; D might be TRBD1 (5 bases). Germline V gene sequence: CDR1 SNHLY, CDR2 FYNNEI. The germline V and J ends were trimmed by 5 bases and 2 bases, with 18 bases remaining between them. CDR3 length: 16 amino acids. Here the CDR3 DNA reads TGTGCCAGCAGTCCTCCGGGACTTCTCGGCAACTATGGCTACACCTTC. It translates to CASSPPGLLGNYGYTF.

This chain joins TRBV2 and TRBJ1-2; the match to TRBD1 covers 7 bases. Per the germline V gene, CDR1 is SNHLY and CDR2 is FYNNEI. After removal of 2 bases from V and 4 bases from J, the junction contained 4 bases not matched to a gene. The CDR3 is made up of 14 amino acids. The CDR3 sequence: CASSERDRRYGYTF. For the CDR3, the DNA is TGTGCCAGCAGTGAAAGGGACAGACGCTATGGCTACACCTTC.

This clone is a singleton in its sample. V is TRBV6-5 and J is TRBJ2-2, with D possibly matching TRBD2 (6 bases). V lost 2 bases and J lost 5, with 12 bases in between. The CDR3 is made up of 15 amino acids. Germline CDR1 MNHEY, CDR2 SVGAGI. The CDR3 region has the DNA TGTGCCAGCAGTTACCGGTCAGGGAGGACCGGGGAGCTGTTTTTT. As protein: CASSYRSGRTGELFF.

The rearrangement uses TRBV4-3 and TRBJ2-1; 8 nucleotides line up with TRBD1. Germline V gene sequence: CDR1 LGHNA, CDR2 YSLEER. This CDR3 has 15 amino acids. V dropped 0 bases and J dropped 3; count of bases not matched to a gene: 1. This chain's CDR3 is CASSQDTGGYNEQFF. The CDR3 bases are TGCGCCAGCAGCCAAGATACAGGGGGCTACAATGAGCAGTTCTTC.

The chain joins TRBV7-9 to TRBJ2-1; TRBD1 or TRBD2 may be the D gene (5 bases each). The CDR3 spans 14 residues. The V gene lost 7 bases and the J gene lost 4 bases, with 14 bases spanning the gap. Per germline, CDR1 SEHNR and CDR2 FQNEAQ (reference sequence). The CDR3 region has the DNA TGTGCCAGCATCGATCCGGGACCATACAATGAGCAGTTCTTC. This translates into CASIDPGPYNEQFF. The complete variable domain, with remaining parts taken from reference TRBV7-9 and TRBJ2-1, reads DTGVSQNPRHKITKRGQNVTFRCDPISEHNRLYWYRQTLGQGPEFLTYFQNEAQLEKSRLLSDRFSAERPKGSFSTLEIQRTEQGDSAMYLCASIDPGPYNEQFFGPGTRLTVL.

The V gene is TRBV30, the J gene TRBJ2-7; D is undetermined. Looked up from germline, CDR1 is GTSNPN and CDR2 is SVGIG (reference sequence). The CDR3 extends over 15 amino acids. V lost 2 bases, J lost 0 bases, and 14 bases lay in between. Written as DNA, the CDR3 is TGTGCCTGGAGTAGCCCGCTATTAAGCTCCTACGAGCAGTACTTC. Its translation: CAWSSPLLSSYEQYF.

The genes are TRBV11-2 and TRBJ2-5; a weak D match, TRBD2 (6 bases). This CDR3 is built from 15 residues. Between the trimmed V and J ends, which lost 5 bases and 7 bases, there was a span of 20 bases. The germline gives CDR1 SGHAT, CDR2 FQNNGV. CDR3 coding DNA: TGTGCCAGCAGCGATAGAGGTGATGGGGGAGGGACCCAGTACTTC. Protein: CASSDRGDGGGTQYF.

The chain joins TRBV28 to TRBJ2-7; TRBD2 is a possible D gene (5 bases). V was trimmed by 4 bases and J by 0 bases, leaving 10 bases between them. Germline CDR1 MDHEN, CDR2 SYDVKM. This CDR3 comprises 14 residues. The CDR3 coding sequence is TGTGCCAGCAGTTCCGGGAACCCCTCCTACGAGCAGTACTTC. Its translation: CASSSGNPSYEQYF.

This chain links TRBV18 with TRBJ2-7; D is perhaps TRBD1 or TRBD2 (5 bases each). The CDR3 length is 13 residues. The V end was cut by 3 bases, the J end by 3 bases, with 9 bases between. Germline values: CDR1 KGHSH, CDR2 LQKENI. The CDR3 nucleotides are TGTGCCAGCTCACCGGAGAGGGGCTACGAGCAGTACTTC. This translates into CASSPERGYEQYF.

The chain has TRBV7-9 and TRBJ2-1; D gene unclear. CDR1 SEHNR and CDR2 FQNEAQ come from the germline V gene (reference sequence). The CDR3 sequence is 12 residues long. V gave up 1 base and J gave up 8 bases, with 6 bases separating them. CDR3 protein: CASSLVAYEQFF. CDR3 DNA: TGTGCCAGCAGCTTAGTAGCATATGAGCAGTTCTTC.

The J gene is TRBJ1-2, the V gene TRBV27; 10 bases match TRBD1. Losses at the gene ends were 4 bases for V and 4 bases for J; bases not matched to a gene: 9. The germline CDR1 and CDR2 sequences are MNHEY and SMNVEV (reference sequence). The CDR3 is 16 residues long. Written as DNA, the CDR3 is TGTGCCAGCAGTTCCTCGGACAGGGGGTTCCTCTATGGCTACACCTTC. Translating gives CASSSSDRGFLYGYTF.

This clone was detected many times. Other DNA sequences in the same sample also yield this CDR3. The genes are TRBV14 and TRBJ1-1; D unclear. This CDR3 comprises 12 residues. Per germline, CDR1 SGHDN and CDR2 FVKESK. The V end was cut by 1 base, the J end by 7 bases, with 7 bases between. This chain's CDR3 is CASSQVQGEAFF. Written as DNA, the CDR3 is TGTGCCAGCAGCCAAGTTCAAGGTGAAGCTTTCTTT.

The chain joins TRBV7-9 to TRBJ1-5; D is unresolved. The V gene's germline CDR1 is SEHNR and CDR2 FQNEAQ (reference sequence). Trimming stripped 1 base from V and 7 bases from J, with 8 bases between. The CDR3 consists of 13 residues. The CDR3 sequence is CASSLGGGQPQHF. The CDR3 DNA reads as TGTGCCAGCAGCTTAGGGGGAGGACAGCCCCAGCATTTT.

The J gene is TRBJ1-2, the V gene TRBV7-9, with 8 bases matching TRBD1. Unmatched junction bases numbered 18, after V lost 4 bases and J lost 5 bases. This CDR3 contains 18 residues. Germline assignment: CDR1 SEHNR and CDR2 FQNEAQ (reference sequence). CDR3 residues: CASSSSDPVDRGIYGYTF. The CDR3 DNA reads as TGTGCCAGCAGCTCGAGCGACCCGGTCGACAGGGGAATTTATGGCTACACCTTC. The full variable domain, with the rest looked up from reference TRBV7-9 and TRBJ1-2, is DTGVSQNPRHKITKRGQNVTFRCDPISEHNRLYWYRQTLGQGPEFLTYFQNEAQLEKSRLLSDRFSAERPKGSFSTLEIQRTEQGDSAMYLCASSSSDPVDRGIYGYTFGSGTRLTVV.

There are a few counts of this clone. The rearrangement links TRBV6-5 to TRBJ2-7, with 8 bases that match TRBD2. This CDR3 has 11 amino acids. Germline-derived CDR1 and CDR2 are MNHEY and SVGAGI. With 5 bases clipped from V and 6 bases from J, the junction kept 0 bases outside the gene matches. CDR3 sequence (DNA): TGTGCCAGCAGTGCGGGAGGCGAGCAGTACTTC. Amino acid sequence: CASSAGGEQYF.

V gene TRBV7-9 combines with J gene TRBJ2-1; D is uncertain. V was cut by 5 bases and J by 10 bases, with 12 bases left in between. The V gene's germline CDR1 is SEHNR and CDR2 FQNEAQ (reference sequence). The CDR3 is 12 residues long. For the CDR3, the DNA is TGTGCCAGCAGCCCACCTCTTAGGGAGCAGTTCTTC. Residues: CASSPPLREQFF.

The chain uses TRBV5-6 and TRBJ2-1, with 7 bases that match TRBD1. Germline V gene sequence: CDR1 SGHDT, CDR2 YYEEEE. The CDR3 sequence is 15 residues long. Losses at the gene ends were 4 bases for V and 1 base for J; bases not matched to a gene: 5. CDR3 in DNA: TGTGCCAGCAGCACAGGGGTTGGGTCCTACAATGAGCAGTTCTTC. Its translation: CASSTGVGSYNEQFF.